Included here is one T cell receptor beta chain sequence, with context. This sample was included in a study of blood T cell repertoires in COVID-19. Study information: Whether acute or convalescent, the COVID-19 samples came from the United States, Italy and Spain. T cells, B-cell-depleted T cells, or PBMCs supplied cDNA or gDNA.

In the study's own analysis: The assay estimated nucleated cells by amplifying reference gene primers. The assay was immunoSEQ multiplex PCR, and TCRdb's table has in-frame clones only and misses some. V and J calls and clone size are copied from that table; D and trimming were computed from the DNA. The data hold approximately 210,000 clones, with 65% to 85% observed a single time. The CDR3 spans 14 residues. Germline V gene lookup returns CDR1 MNHEY and CDR2 SVGAGI. The J segment lost 8 bases and the V segment lost 7 bases, leaving 11 bases of the junction unmatched. The sequence came from a woman in her fifties or sixties with acute or convalescent COVID-19. The V and J genes are TRBV6-5 and TRBJ1-2, with TRBD1 matching over 9 bases. Sample: peripheral blood. CDR3 nucleotides: TGTGCCAGCAATTCGGGACAGGGAATTTACGGCTACACCTTC. It yields the protein CASNSGQGIYGYTF.